The subject of this entry is one T cell receptor beta chain. Its antigen is still unknown. One base away there is no much larger clone; base qualities are not given. At diagnosis, peripheral blood, uninvolved tumor-adjacent lung and tumor were collected and stored as a combination of fresh-frozen and FFPE material. For TCR repertoire profiling, the blood samples were analyzed as peripheral blood mononuclear cells. TCR beta CDR3 regions were sequenced from DNA using the immunoSEQ Assay. From the authors' description of their analysis: To compute T cell density, TCR beta template counts were normalized to usable DNA, which was estimated by amplifying housekeeping genes. The preseqR package was used to estimate richness by extrapolating to 400,000 templates for PBMC samples and to 120,000 templates for tissue samples. Clonality was taken to be one minus Pielou's evenness. Tissue-enriched TCRs were identified through differential abundance testing performed on productive amino-acid clonotypes, with a minimum total count of 5 and an alpha of 0.1. The Jaccard Index and the Morisita Overlap Index were used to measure how much the repertoires overlapped between compartments. GLIPH grouped TCR beta CDR3s together with public tetramer-defined viral CDR3s, and a viral motif had to include at least three viral sequences and also show V-gene enrichment. TCRdb took this table from immuneACCESS and kept in-frame rearrangements with V and J called. Such tables lack part of the clones; where checked against another copy, unresolved V genes explain under half of the gap, and the rest is unexplained. V and J calls and clone size are given by that table; D and trimming were obtained from the DNA. For this sample the table gives about 46,000 clones, of which 81% were detected only once. Roughly a sixth of the sample goes to the ten largest clones.

The entry originates in a study of T cells in localized non-small cell lung cancer (dated by TCRdb to about 2020). Some background on the complete study: Comparing tumors with uninvolved tumor-adjacent lungs, the study looked at the T cell repertoires of fewer than 250 patients with early-stage NSCLC. The cohort comprised around 240 treatment-naïve NSCLC patients with resected, localized lung tumors. Of the NSCLC patients, 129 were male and approximately 110 were female, and the mean age was roughly 61 years.

Results the study describes overall, beyond this receptor: Longer overall survival was associated with higher blood T cell density, whereas shorter survival was associated with higher adjacent-lung clonality. Because the study design was exploratory, TCR variables were selected using unadjusted p-values without false-discovery rate correction. Uninvolved tumor-adjacent lung showed the highest T cell clonality, higher than tumor, which suggests more focused antigenic responses in the adjacent lung. Of the top 100 tumor clones, a median of roughly 57 were detected in paired uninvolved adjacent lung; under 30 were also among that lung's top 100. Because multi-region sequencing of the tumors was not done, intratumor heterogeneity could not be ruled out.

The germline V gene supplies CDR1 WSHSY and CDR2 SAAADI. Reading from cysteine to phenylalanine, the CDR3 counts 13 amino acids. Kept here is only the CDR3 DNA, which spans 39 bases and is read in frame from base 1. Between the V and J ends, shortened by 6 bases and 3 bases respectively, the junction contains 11 bases. The clonotype originates from a man aged 40-75 years with stage III lung adenocarcinoma. The rearranged chain carries TRBV10-2 and TRBJ1-2, with an unclear D gene assignment. The sample was peripheral blood mononuclear cells, taken before any cancer treatment. In nucleotide form, the sequence is TGCGCCAGCAGCATCGACCTTGACTATGGCTACACCTTC. The resulting protein is CASSIDLDYGYTF.